This T cell receptor (beta chain) was captured in a study of Graves' ophthalmopathy and Graves' hyperthyroidism. Comment on this clonotype: Its specificity is unknown.

Study findings and constraints: Classification of ophthalmopathy versus stable hyperthyroidism by a 13-signature model yielded around 90% sensitivity and 70% to 83% specificity. Thyroid clonotypes that were expanded above 0.001 frequency mostly also appeared in blood.

Uncontrolled infections, other autoimmune diseases, pregnancy or lactation barred patients from enrollment. PBMCs stemmed from over 8 ml of fresh peripheral blood. CDR3 length: 15 amino acids. V gave up 4 bases and J gave up 6 bases; unmatched junction bases: 5. Looked up from germline, CDR1 is SGHAT and CDR2 is FQNNGV. TCR beta CDR3 amplification used RNA transcripts. Second-round multiplex PCR came after first-round RT-PCR with HTBI primers. TCRdb used MiXCR to reprocess the multiplex PCR reads, holding one entry per CDR3 protein. The sample lists hundreds of thousands of distinct CDR3 sequences; about two fifths were seen once.

The receptor was isolated from an adult man with Graves' ophthalmopathy. The sample comprised peripheral blood. The chain is built from TRBV11-2 and TRBJ2-1; 11 nucleotides align to TRBD1. DNA of the CDR3: TGTGCCAGCAGCTCAAGGACAGGGGGCTTCAATGAGCAGTTCTTC. It is translated as CASSSRTGGFNEQFF.